Listed below are T cell receptor beta chains from one sample, sequenced in a study of T cells in Graves' hyperthyroidism and ophthalmopathy. One entry per CDR3 protein results from TCRdb running MiXCR on the multiplex PCR reads. The sample holds some 300,000 distinct CDR3 sequences, over 15% seen once. Input material: blood. These receptors all come from a man under 40 with Graves' hyperthyroidism. Each CDR3 is given with its conserved first and last residue. Fields, in order: D gene, V gene, clone size, J gene, CDR3 DNA, CDR3 protein. D genes are given only for firm matches. The size entry is marked missing in some rows and otherwise reads once, few, many or a size class.

>TRBD1|TRBV10-3|-|TRBJ1-1
TGTGCCATCAGTGACCATGGTATCAAAATACAGGGGAGCCCTGAAGCTTTCTTT
CAISDHGIKIQGSPEAFF
>TRBD1|TRBV12-3/TRBV12-4|many|TRBJ2-2
TGTGCCAGCAGTCCGGAGACAGGGAACCGGAACACCGGGGAGCTGTTTTTT
CASSPETGNRNTGELFF
>-|TRBV2|many|TRBJ1-1
TGTGCCAGCAGCGATGGCAGGATGAACACTGAAGCTTTCTTT
CASSDGRMNTEAFF
>TRBD1|TRBV12-3/TRBV12-4|many|TRBJ1-1
TGTGCCAGCAGTTTACGACAGGGGGCTTTCTTT
CASSLRQGAFF
>-|TRBV29-1|-|TRBJ1-1
TGCAGCGCCTCGGGTTGGAGCACTAAAGCTTTCTTT
CSASGWSTKAFF
>-|TRBV7-2|many|TRBJ1-5
TGTGCCAGCAGCCCAACCGGGAGGCAGCCCCAGCATTTT
CASSPTGRQPQHF
>TRBD2|TRBV2|many|TRBJ2-3
TGTGCCAGCAGTGAAGGCGCTAGCGGGAGGGCCCCAGATACGCAGTATTTT
CASSEGASGRAPDTQYF
>-|TRBV11-2|many|TRBJ2-7
TGTGCCAGCAGCTTCCCCCTTAGAGGGAGTGATTCCTACGAGCAGTACTTC
CASSFPLRGSDSYEQYF
>-|TRBV6-1|-|TRBJ1-5
TGTGCCAGCACCGACCGACAGAACAATCAGCCCCAGCATTTT
CASTDRQNNQPQHF
>TRBD1|TRBV19|few|TRBJ2-3
TGTGCCAGTAGCACCCCCTTAGGGGGCCCCACAGATACGCAGTATTTT
CASSTPLGGPTDTQYF